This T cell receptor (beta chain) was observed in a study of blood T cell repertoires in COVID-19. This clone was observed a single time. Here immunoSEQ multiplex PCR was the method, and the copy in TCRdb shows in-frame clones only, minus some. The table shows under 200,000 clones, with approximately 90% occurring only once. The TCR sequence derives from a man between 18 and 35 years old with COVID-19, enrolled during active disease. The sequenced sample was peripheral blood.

CDR3 coding DNA: TGCGCCAGCAGCCAAACGGGAGCGGGGGAGACCCAGTACTTC. It yields the protein CASSQTGAGETQYF. This rearrangement joins TRBV4-3 to TRBJ2-5; 7 nucleotides align to TRBD2. This CDR3 spans 14 amino acids. Germline CDR1 LGHNA, CDR2 YSLEER. The V segment lost 2 bases and the J segment 5 bases; nucleotides outside the gene matches: 5.